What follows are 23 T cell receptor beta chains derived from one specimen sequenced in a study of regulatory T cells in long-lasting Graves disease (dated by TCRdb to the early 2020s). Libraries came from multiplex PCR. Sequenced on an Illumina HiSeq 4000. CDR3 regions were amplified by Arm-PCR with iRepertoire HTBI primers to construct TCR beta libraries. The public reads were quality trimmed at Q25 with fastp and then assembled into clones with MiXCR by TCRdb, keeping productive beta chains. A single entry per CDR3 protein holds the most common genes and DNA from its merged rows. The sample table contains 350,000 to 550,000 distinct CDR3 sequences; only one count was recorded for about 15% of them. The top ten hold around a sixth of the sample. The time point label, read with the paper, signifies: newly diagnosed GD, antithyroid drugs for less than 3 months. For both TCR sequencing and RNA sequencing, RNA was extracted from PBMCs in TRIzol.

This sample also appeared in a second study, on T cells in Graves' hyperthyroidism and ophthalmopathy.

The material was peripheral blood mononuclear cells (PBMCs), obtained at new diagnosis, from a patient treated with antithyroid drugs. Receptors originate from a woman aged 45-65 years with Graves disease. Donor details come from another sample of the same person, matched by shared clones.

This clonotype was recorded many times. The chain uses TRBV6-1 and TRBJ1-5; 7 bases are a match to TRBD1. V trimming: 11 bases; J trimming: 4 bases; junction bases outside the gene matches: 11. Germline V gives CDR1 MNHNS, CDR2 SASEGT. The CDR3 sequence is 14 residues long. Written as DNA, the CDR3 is TGTGCCGGAAGAACAGGGGTCATTAATCAGCCCCAGCATTTT. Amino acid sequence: CAGRTGVINQPQHF.

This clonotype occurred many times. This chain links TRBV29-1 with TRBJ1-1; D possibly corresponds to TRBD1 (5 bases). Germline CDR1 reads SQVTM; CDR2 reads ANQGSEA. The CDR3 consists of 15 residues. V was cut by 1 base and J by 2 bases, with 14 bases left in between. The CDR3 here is CSVEGTAGGNTEAFF. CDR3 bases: TGCAGCGTTGAAGGAACTGCCGGGGGAAACACTGAAGCTTTCTTT.

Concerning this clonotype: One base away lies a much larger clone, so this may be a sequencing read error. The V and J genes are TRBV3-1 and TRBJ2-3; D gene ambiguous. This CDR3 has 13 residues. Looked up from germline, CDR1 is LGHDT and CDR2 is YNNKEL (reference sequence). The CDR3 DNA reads TGTGCCACCAGCCCCGATTACACAGATACGCAGTATTTT. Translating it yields CATSPDYTDTQYF.

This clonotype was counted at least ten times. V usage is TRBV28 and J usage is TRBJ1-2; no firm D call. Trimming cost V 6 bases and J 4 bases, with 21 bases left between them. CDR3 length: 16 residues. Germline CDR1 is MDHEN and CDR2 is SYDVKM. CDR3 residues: CASSAPSVRAGYGYTF. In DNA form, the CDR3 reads TGTGCCAGCAGCGCACCCAGCGTCCGGGCAGGCTATGGCTACACCTTC.

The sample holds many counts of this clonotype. CDR3 nucleotide sequence: TGTGCCAGCAGCTTGACCCCAGTGGGCTATAGTCCGAAATACAATGAGCAGTTCTTC. The encoded protein is CASSLTPVGYSPKYNEQFF. The rearrangement joins TRBV6-1 to TRBJ2-1; D unclear. There are 19 residues in the CDR3. Between the trimmed V and J ends, which lost 6 bases and 4 bases, there was a span of 28 bases. The V gene's germline CDR1 is MNHNS and CDR2 SASEGT.

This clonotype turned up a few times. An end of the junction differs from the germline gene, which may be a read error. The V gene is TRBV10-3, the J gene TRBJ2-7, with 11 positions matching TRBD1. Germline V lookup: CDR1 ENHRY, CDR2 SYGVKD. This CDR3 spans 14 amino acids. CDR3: CAISDGQGAYERYF. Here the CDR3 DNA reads TGTGCCATCAGTGATGGACAGGGGGCATACGAGCGGTACTTC.

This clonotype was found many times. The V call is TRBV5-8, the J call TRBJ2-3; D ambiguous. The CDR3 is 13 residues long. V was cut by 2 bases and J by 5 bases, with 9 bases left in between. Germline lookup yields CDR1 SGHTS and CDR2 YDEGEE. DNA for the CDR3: TGTGCCAGCAGCTTAGGTGGTGTAGATACGCAGTATTTT. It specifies CASSLGGVDTQYF.

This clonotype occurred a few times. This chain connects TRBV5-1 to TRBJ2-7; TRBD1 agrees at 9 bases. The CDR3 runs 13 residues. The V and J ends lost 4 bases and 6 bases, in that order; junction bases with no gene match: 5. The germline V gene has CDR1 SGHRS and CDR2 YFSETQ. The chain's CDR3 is CASSDQQGAEQYF. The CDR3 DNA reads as TGCGCCAGCAGCGACCAACAGGGGGCCGAGCAGTACTTC.

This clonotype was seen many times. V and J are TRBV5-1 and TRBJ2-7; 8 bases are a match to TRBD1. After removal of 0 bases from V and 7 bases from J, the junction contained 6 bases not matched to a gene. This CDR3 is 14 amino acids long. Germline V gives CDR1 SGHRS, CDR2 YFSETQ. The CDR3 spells CASSLGDRYREQYF. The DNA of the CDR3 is TGCGCCAGCAGCTTGGGGGACAGGTATCGGGAGCAGTACTTC.

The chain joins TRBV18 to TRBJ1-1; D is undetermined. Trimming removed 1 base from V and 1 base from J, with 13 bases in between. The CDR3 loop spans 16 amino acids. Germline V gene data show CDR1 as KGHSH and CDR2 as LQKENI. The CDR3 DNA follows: TGTGCCAGCTCACCACTGGGGATATCCGGGAACACTGAAGCTTTCTTT. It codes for CASSPLGISGNTEAFF.

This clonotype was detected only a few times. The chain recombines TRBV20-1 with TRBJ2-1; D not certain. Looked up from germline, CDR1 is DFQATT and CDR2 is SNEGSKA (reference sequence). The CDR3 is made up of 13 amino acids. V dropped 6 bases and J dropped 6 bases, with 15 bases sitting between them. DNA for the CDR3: TGCAGTGCCAGTAGAGAAGACCTCAATGAGCAGTTCTTC. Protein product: CSASREDLNEQFF.

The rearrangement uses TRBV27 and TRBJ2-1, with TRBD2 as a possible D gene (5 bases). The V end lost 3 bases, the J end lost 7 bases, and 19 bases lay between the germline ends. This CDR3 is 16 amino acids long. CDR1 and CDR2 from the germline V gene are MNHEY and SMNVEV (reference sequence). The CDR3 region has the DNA TGTGCCAGCAGTTTGCGGTACTTAGCGAGTTCTAATGAGCAGTTCTTC. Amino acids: CASSLRYLASSNEQFF.

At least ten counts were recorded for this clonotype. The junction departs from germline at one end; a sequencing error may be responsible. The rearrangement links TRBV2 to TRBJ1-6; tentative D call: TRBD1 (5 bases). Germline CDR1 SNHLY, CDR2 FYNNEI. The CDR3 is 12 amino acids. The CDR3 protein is CASSDWGSPHHF. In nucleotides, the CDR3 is TGTGCCAGCAGTGATTGGGGCTCACCCCACCACTTT.

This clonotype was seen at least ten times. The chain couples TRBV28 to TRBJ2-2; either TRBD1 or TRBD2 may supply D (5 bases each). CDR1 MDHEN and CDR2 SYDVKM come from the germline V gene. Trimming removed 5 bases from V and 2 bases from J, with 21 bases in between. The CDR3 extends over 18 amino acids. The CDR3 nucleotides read TGTGCCAGCAGTGTCTGGTCAGGGCGAGGACTCAACACCGGGGAGCTGTTTTTT. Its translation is CASSVWSGRGLNTGELFF.

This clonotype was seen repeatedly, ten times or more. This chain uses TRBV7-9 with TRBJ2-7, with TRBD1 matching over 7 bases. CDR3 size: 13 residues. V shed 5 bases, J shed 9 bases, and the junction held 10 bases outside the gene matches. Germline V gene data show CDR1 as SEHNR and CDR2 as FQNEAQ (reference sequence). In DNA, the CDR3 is TGTGCCAGCAGCGGGGACAGTAGCTACTTGCAGTACTTC. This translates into CASSGDSSYLQYF.

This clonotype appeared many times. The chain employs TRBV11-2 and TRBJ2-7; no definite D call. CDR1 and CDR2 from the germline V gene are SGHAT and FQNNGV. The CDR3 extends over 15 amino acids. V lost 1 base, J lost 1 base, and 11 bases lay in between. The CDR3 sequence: CASSLARVRSYEQYF. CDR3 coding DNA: TGTGCCAGCAGCTTAGCCCGGGTCAGGTCCTACGAGCAGTACTTC.

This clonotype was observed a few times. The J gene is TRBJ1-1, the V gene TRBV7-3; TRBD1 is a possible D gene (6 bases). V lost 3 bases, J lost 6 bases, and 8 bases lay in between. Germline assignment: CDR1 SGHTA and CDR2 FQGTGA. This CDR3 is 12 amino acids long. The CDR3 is CASSFQGSEAFF. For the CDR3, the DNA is TGTGCCAGCAGCTTCCAGGGGTCTGAAGCTTTCTTT. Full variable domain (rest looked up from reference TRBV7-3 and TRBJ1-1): GAGVSQTPSNKVTEKGKYVELRCDPISGHTALYWYRQSLGQGPEFLIYFQGTGAADDSGLPNDRFFAVRPEGSVSTLKIQRTERGDSAVYLCASSFQGSEAFFGQGTRLTVV.

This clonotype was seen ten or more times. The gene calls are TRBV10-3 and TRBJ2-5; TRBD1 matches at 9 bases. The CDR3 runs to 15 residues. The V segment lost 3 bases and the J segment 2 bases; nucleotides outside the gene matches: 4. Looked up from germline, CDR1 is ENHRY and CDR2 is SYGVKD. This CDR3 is CAISDPTGGQETQYF. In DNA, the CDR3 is TGTGCCATCAGTGATCCGACAGGGGGGCAAGAGACCCAGTACTTC.

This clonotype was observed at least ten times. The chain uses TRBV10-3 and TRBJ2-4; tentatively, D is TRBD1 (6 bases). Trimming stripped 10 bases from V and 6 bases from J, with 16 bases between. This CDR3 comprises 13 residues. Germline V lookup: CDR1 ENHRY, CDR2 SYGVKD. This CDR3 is CATQRQEANIQYF. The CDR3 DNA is TGTGCCACCCAGCGACAGGAGGCAAACATTCAGTACTTC.

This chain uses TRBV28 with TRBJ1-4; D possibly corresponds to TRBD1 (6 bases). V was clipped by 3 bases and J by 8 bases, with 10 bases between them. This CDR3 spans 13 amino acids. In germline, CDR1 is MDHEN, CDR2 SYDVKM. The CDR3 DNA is TGTGCCAGCAGTTTTCAGGGGAGAGAAAAACTGTTTTTT. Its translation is CASSFQGREKLFF. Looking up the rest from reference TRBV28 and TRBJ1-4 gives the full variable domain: DVKVTQSSRYLVKRTGEKVFLECVQDMDHENMFWYRQDPGLGLRLIYFSYDVKMKEKGDIPEGYSVSREKKERFSLILESASTNQTSMYLCASSFQGREKLFFGSGTQLSVL.

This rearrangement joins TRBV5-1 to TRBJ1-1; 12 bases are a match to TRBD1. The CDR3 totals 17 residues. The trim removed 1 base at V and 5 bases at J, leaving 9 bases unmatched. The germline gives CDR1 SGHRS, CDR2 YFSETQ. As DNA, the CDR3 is TGCGCCAGCAGCTTGCGGGGACAGGGGGCGAAAGGGACTGAAGCTTTCTTT. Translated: CASSLRGQGAKGTEAFF. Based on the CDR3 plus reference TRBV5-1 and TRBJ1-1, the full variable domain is KAGVTQTPRYLIKTRGQQVTLSCSPISGHRSVSWYQQTPGQGLQFLFEYFSETQRNKGNFPGRFSGRQFSNSRSEMNVSTLELGDSALYLCASSLRGQGAKGTEAFFGQGTRLTVV.

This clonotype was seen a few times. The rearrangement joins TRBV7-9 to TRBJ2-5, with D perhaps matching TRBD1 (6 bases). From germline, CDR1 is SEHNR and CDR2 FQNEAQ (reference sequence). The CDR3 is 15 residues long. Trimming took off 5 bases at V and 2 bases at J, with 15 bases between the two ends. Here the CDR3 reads CASSLLGQTQETQYF. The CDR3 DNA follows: TGTGCCAGCAGCCTTCTTGGACAGACGCAAGAGACCCAGTACTTC.

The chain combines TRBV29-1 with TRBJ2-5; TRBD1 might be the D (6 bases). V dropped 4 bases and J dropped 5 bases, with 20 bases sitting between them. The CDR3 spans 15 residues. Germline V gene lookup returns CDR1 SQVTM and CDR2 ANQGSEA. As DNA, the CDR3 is TGCAGCGTTGTGTTCTTAGCGCTCCAGGGGGAGACCCAGTACTTC. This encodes CSVVFLALQGETQYF.